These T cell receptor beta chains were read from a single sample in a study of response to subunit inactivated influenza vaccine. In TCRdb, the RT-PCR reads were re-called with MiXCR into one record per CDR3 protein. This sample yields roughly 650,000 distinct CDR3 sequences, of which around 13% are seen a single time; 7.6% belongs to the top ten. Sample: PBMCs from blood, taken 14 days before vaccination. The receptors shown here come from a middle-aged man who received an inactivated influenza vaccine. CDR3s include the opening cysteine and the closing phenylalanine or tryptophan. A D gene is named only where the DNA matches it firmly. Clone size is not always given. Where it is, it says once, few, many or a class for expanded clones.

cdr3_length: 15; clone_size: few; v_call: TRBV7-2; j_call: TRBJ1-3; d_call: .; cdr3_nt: TGTGCCAGCAGCTTACGTCGCAACTCTGGAAACACCATATATTTT; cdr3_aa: CASSLRRNSGNTIYF
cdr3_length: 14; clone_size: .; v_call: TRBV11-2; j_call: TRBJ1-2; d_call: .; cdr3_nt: TGTGCCAGCAGCTATGACAGAGCTAACTATGGCTACACCTTC; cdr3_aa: CASSYDRANYGYTF
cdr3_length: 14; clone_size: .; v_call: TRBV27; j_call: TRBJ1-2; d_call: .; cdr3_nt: TGTGCCAGCAGTTTAACTTCCGTTAACTATGGCTACACCTTC; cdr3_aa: CASSLTSVNYGYTF
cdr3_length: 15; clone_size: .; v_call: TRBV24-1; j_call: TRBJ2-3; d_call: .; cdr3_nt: TGTGCCACCAGTGATCCGGGGACCCGCGCAGATACGCAGTATTTT; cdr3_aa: CATSDPGTRADTQYF
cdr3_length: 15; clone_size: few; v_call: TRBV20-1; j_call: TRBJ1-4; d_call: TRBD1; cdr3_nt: TGCAGTGCTAGAGATCTCTCACAGGGGATTGAAAAACTGTTTTTT; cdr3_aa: CSARDLSQGIEKLFF
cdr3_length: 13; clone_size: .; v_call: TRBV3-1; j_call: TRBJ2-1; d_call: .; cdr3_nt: TGTGCCAGCAGCCAAGCCCGCTCGCATGAGCAGTTCTTC; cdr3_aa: CASSQARSHEQFF
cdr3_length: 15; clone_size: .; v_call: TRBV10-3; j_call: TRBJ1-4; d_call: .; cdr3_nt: TGTGCCATCAGGGATACAGGGCGATCTAATGAAAAACTGTTTTTT; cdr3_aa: CAIRDTGRSNEKLFF
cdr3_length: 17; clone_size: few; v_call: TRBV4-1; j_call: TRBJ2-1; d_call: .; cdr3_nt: TGCGCCAGCACTAAATTCTTAGCGGTGAGCTCCTACAATGAGCAGTTCTTC; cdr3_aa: CASTKFLAVSSYNEQFF
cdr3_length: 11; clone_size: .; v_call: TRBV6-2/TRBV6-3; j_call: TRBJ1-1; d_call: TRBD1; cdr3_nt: TGTGCCAGCAGCCCGGGACAGTTGGCTTTCTTT; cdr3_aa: CASSPGQLAFF
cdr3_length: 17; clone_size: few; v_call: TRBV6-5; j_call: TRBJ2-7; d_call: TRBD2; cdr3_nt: TGTGCCAGCAGTTACTCTCCCTATAGCGGGGCCCTCTACGAGCAGTACTTC; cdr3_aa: CASSYSPYSGALYEQYF
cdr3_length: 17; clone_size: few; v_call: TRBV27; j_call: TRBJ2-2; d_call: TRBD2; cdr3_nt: TGTGCCAGCAGTCCCCGGACTAGCGGGACGAACACCGGGGAGCTGTTTTTT; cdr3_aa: CASSPRTSGTNTGELFF
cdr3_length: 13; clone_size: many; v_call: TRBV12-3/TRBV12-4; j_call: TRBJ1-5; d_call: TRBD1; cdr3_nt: TGTGCCAGCAGCGGACAGGGAAGGCAGCCCCAGCATTTT; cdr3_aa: CASSGQGRQPQHF
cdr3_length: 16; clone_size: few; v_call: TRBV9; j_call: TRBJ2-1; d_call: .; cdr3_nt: TGTGCCAGCAGCGTTTTCTCTTTAGGGGCCTGGAATGAGCAGTTCTTC; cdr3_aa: CASSVFSLGAWNEQFF
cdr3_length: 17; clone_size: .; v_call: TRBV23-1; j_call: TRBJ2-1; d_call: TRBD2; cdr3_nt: TGCGCCAGCAGTCAATTAGCGGGAGGGGGCGACTACAATGAGCAGTTCTTC; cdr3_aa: CASSQLAGGGDYNEQFF
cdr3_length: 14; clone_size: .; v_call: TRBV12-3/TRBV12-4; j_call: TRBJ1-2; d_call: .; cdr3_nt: TGTGCCAGCAGTCTCTCCGGGAAGACCTATGGCTACACCTTC; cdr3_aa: CASSLSGKTYGYTF
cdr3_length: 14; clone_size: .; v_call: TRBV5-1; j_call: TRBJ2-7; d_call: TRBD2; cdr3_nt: TGCGCCAGCACCCGGACTAGCGGGACTCACGAGCAGTACTTC; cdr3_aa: CASTRTSGTHEQYF
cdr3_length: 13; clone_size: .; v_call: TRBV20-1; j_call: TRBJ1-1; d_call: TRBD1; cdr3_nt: TGCAGTGCGGGGACAGGCCCGATCACTGAAGCTTTCTTT; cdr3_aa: CSAGTGPITEAFF
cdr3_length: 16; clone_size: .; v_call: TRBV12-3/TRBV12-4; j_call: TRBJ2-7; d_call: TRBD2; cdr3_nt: TGTGCCAGCAGTCAAAGGACTAGCGGACGTTTAGGAGAGCAGTACTTC; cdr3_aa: CASSQRTSGRLGEQYF
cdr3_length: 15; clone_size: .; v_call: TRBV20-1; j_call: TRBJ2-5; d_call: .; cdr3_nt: TGCAGTGCTAGATCAGGGGACGTCAGCGGGGAGACCCAGTACTTC; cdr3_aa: CSARSGDVSGETQYF
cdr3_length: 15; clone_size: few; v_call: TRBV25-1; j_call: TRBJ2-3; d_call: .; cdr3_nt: TGTGCCAGCAGTGATCCAGGACATACAACAGATACGCAGTATTTT; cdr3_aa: CASSDPGHTTDTQYF
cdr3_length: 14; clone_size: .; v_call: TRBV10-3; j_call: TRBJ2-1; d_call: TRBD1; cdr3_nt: TGTGCCATCAGTGGGGGACAGGGTACGAATGAGCAGTTCTTC; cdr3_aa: CAISGGQGTNEQFF
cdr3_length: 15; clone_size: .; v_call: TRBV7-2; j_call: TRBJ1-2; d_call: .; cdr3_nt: TGTGCCAGCAGCTTAGTGCCGGGCCGGGGCTATGGCTACACCTTC; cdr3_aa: CASSLVPGRGYGYTF
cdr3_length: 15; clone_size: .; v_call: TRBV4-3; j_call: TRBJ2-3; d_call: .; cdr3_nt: TGCGCCAGCAGCCAAGAAGGGACTAGCACAGATACGCAGTATTTT; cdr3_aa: CASSQEGTSTDTQYF
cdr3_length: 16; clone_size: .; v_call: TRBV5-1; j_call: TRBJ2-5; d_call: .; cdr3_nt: TGCGCCAGCAGCTTGGGGGGGACTGGTCCAGGTGAAACCCAGTACTTC; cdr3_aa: CASSLGGTGPGETQYF
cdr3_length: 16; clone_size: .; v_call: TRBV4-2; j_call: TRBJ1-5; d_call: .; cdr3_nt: TGTGCCAGCAGCCAAGGGGTGGAATTCTACAATCAGCCCCAGCATTTT; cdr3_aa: CASSQGVEFYNQPQHF
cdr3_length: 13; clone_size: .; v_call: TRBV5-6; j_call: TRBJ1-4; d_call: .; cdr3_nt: TGTGCCAGCAGCTCCGGGACTTCCGAAAAACTGTTTTTT; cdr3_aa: CASSSGTSEKLFF
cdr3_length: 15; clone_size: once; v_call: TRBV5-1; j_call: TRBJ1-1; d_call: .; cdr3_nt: TGCGCCAGCAGCAAGTCACAGGGTGGAAACACTGAAGCTTTCTTT; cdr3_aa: CASSKSQGGNTEAFF
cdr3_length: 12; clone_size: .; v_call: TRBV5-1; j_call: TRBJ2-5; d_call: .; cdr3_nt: TGCGCCAGCAGCTTCCCGGGGGAGACCCAGTACTTC; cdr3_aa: CASSFPGETQYF
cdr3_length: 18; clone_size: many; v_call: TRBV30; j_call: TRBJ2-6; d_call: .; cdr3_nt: TGTGCCTGGAGTACCCTCTACAGGACGACCTCTGGGGCCAACGTCCTGACTTTC; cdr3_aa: CAWSTLYRTTSGANVLTF
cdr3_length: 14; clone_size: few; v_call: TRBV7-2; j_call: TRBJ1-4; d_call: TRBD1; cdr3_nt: TGTGCCAGCAGCCGGGACAGGGGTTATGAAAAACTGTTTTTT; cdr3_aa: CASSRDRGYEKLFF
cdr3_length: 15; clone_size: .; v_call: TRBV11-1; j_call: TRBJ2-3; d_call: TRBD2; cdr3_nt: TGTGCCAGCAGAAGACTAGCGGGAGTATCAGATACGCAGTATTTT; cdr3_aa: CASRRLAGVSDTQYF
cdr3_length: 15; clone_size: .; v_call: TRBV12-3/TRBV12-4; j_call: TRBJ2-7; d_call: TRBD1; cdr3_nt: TGTGCCAGCAGTTACCAGGGGGCCGGATGGGGCGAGCAGTACTTC; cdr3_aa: CASSYQGAGWGEQYF
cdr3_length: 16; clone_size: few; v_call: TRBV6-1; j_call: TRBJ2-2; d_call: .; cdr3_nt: TGTGCCAGCACCAACGGGCCATCTTCGAACACCGGGGAGCTGTTTTTT; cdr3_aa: CASTNGPSSNTGELFF
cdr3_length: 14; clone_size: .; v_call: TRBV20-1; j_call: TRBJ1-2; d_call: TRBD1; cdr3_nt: TGCAGTGCCGGACAGGGGGCACTCAACTATGGCTACACCTTC; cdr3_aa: CSAGQGALNYGYTF
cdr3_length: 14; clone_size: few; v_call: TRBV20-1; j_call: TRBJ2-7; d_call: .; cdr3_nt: TGCAGTGCCAGTACCCCCCTGCTTCTGTACGAGCAGTACTTC; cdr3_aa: CSASTPLLLYEQYF
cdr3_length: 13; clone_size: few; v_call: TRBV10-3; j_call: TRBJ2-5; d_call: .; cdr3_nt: TGTGCCATCAGTGAAGTCCGGCAAGAGACCCAGTACTTC; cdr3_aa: CAISEVRQETQYF
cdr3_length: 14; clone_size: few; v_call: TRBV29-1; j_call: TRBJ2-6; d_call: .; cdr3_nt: TGCAGCGTTGCCGGGGAATCTGGGGCCAACGTCCTGACTTTC; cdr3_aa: CSVAGESGANVLTF
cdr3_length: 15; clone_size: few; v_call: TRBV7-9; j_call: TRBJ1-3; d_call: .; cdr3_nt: TGTGCCAGCAGCTCAGGGGCGAACTCTGGAAACACCATATATTTT; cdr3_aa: CASSSGANSGNTIYF